The T cell receptor (beta chain) described here comes from a study of blood T cells in healthy people across ages. Using a J-beta primer mix together with a sample-barcoded 5' primer, a second PCR was run for roughly 7 to 12 cycles. Using its own MiXCR run on the 5' RACE reads, TCRdb lists one record per CDR3 protein. The sample includes 1 million to 1.2 million distinct CDR3 sequences, roughly two fifths of them seen just once. Donors gave roughly 10 milliliters of peripheral blood apiece. V lost 8 bases to trimming and J lost 3 bases, with 13 bases between them. From germline, CDR1 is SQVTM and CDR2 ANQGSEA. The CDR3 extends over 12 amino acids.

Sample: blood. The TCR comes from a man younger than 30 in good health. The V gene is TRBV29-1, the J gene TRBJ1-1; D is unclear. CDR3 in amino acids: CSLGSWDTEAFF. The CDR3 DNA follows: TGCAGCCTTGGATCGTGGGACACTGAAGCTTTCTTT.